This T cell receptor (beta chain) was identified in a study of blood T cell repertoires in COVID-19. Original data processing: For nucleated cells, counts were estimated from reference gene primer amplification. Sequencing was performed with immunoSEQ multiplex PCR; in TCRdb, only in-frame clones are kept and a portion is missing. For V, J and clone size, that table is used; D and trimming come from the DNA. The table lists under 200,000 clones, more than 90% of them singletons. This sequence was found in a man aged 45-60 years with acute or convalescent COVID-19. Sequences were obtained from peripheral blood.

The CDR3: CATSDFTSGRVDTQYF. The CDR3 bases are TGTGCCACCAGTGATTTTACTAGCGGGAGGGTAGATACGCAGTATTTT. V usage is TRBV24-1 and J usage is TRBJ2-3, with 13 positions matching TRBD2. The CDR3 spans 16 residues. Germline V gene sequence: CDR1 KGHDR, CDR2 SFDVKD. V lost 1 base, J lost 5 bases, and 2 bases stayed unmatched.